A single sample gave rise to the 7 T cell receptor beta chains below, sequenced in a study of spatial heterogeneity in lung cancer (dated by TCRdb to about 2019). The method was 5' RACE. Sequencing was performed on a NextSeq 500. TCRdb's own reprocessing of the public reads used fastp at Q25 and MiXCR and kept productive beta chains. Every CDR3 protein is listed once, alongside the most common genes and DNA of its rows. The sample table lists 9,500 to 14,000 distinct CDR3 sequences, approximately 3.8% of them with a count of one. Together, the top ten hold around 6.9% of the sample. The time point label of this sample denotes: sample taken at primary tumor resection. Whole RNA extracted from tumor and nontumor lung tissue, or from cryopreserved PBMC samples, was used for TCR sequencing without cell sorting. The sample was normal lung tissue next to the tumor, taken at surgery. These TCRs come from a male donor with early-stage non-small cell lung cancer.

This clonotype was recorded many times. V usage is TRBV12-3 or TRBV12-4 and J usage is TRBJ2-3; D could derive from TRBD1 or TRBD2 (5 bases each). The ends were cut back, 7 bases at V and 5 bases at J, with 16 bases in the middle. The CDR3 is 14 amino acids. The CDR3, as DNA: TGTGCCAGCAATCGGGGCCCGACGGAAGATACGCAGTATTTT. Its protein product is CASNRGPTEDTQYF.

By share, this clonotype counts as medium-sized. The chain couples TRBV29-1 to TRBJ2-1, with unresolved D. CDR1 is SQVTM and CDR2 is ANQGSEA in the germline V gene. V lost 4 bases to trimming and J lost 7 bases, with 14 bases between them. CDR3 length: 13 residues. The CDR3 sequence: CSVVLTVGNEQFF. In DNA form, the CDR3 reads TGCAGCGTTGTACTGACGGTGGGTAATGAGCAGTTCTTC.

This clonotype is medium-sized by share. V and J are TRBV5-1 and TRBJ1-2; TRBD1 is a possible D gene (6 bases). The length of the CDR3 is 14 residues. The V end was cut by 0 bases, the J end by 3 bases, with 9 bases between. Germline V gene data show CDR1 as SGHRS and CDR2 as YFSETQ. The CDR3 loop reads CASSLESGDYGYTF. CDR3 in DNA: TGCGCCAGCAGCTTGGAATCAGGGGACTATGGCTACACCTTC.

In this sample, this clonotype is medium-sized. The chain links TRBV20-1 to TRBJ2-7; D ambiguous. This CDR3 region has 16 residues. From germline, CDR1 is DFQATT and CDR2 SNEGSKA (reference sequence). Deletions cut 3 bases from V and 2 bases from J, with 20 bases between. The CDR3 bases are TGCAGTGCTAGCGTGATGGCAGGAATCTTCACCTACGAGCAGTACTTC. Amino acids: CSASVMAGIFTYEQYF.

This clonotype is medium-sized within its sample. This chain joins TRBV24-1 and TRBJ2-7, with 8 bases aligning to TRBD2. V trimming: 8 bases; J trimming: 3 bases; junction bases outside the gene matches: 11. Germline CDR1 and CDR2: KGHDR and SFDVKD. The CDR3 loop spans 15 amino acids. The CDR3 spells CATTKVPGGSYEQYF. DNA for the CDR3: TGTGCCACCACAAAAGTTCCGGGAGGGAGCTACGAGCAGTACTTC.

This clonotype is labeled as medium-sized. CDR3 bases: TGCAGTGCTAGAGATCGGCTAGCGGGAGGCAATGAGCAGTTCTTC. Encoded protein: CSARDRLAGGNEQFF. The chain links TRBV20-1 to TRBJ2-1; 11 bases align to TRBD2. The CDR3 contains 15 residues. Germline CDR1 reads DFQATT; CDR2 reads SNEGSKA (reference sequence). J gave up 6 bases and V 0 bases, and 4 bases lay outside the gene matches.

This clonotype was detected ten times or more. DNA of the CDR3: TGCAGTGCTAGTATGGACTATTCAATGAGCCGGGAGCAGTTCTTC. It translates to CSASMDYSMSREQFF. This chain joins TRBV20-1 and TRBJ2-1; D possibly corresponds to TRBD2 (6 bases). Germline values: CDR1 DFQATT, CDR2 SNEGSKA (reference sequence). Trimming cost V 3 bases and J 10 bases, with 22 bases left between them. This CDR3 region has 15 residues.